This TCR beta chain was captured by sequencing in a study of cytomegalovirus exposure and HLA in healthy donors. Use of 60 Vbeta and 13 Jbeta primers characterized the PCR. The repertoire was sequenced with immunoSEQ multiplex PCR; TCRdb's copy has only in-frame clones and lacks some. Among roughly 140,000 clones listed, around 77% were seen once. This receptor was identified in a woman between 45 and 65 years old in good health and CMV-seronegative. Sequencing was carried out using PBMCs.

CDR3 DNA: TGCAGCGTTGCAGGGACCTACGAGCAGTACTTC. Protein: CSVAGTYEQYF. The chain employs TRBV29-1 and TRBJ2-7; D possibly corresponds to TRBD1 (5 bases). Germline loops: CDR1 SQVTM, CDR2 ANQGSEA. The CDR3 runs 11 residues. The V end lost 4 bases, the J end lost 2 bases, and 6 bases lay between the germline ends.